The T cell receptor beta chain described here comes from a study of long-term antiretroviral therapy in people with HIV. About the study: Specimens dating back about a decade before the 2015 immediate-ART recommendation are the oldest included. Study findings and constraints: It was not possible to obtain data on ART adherence, viral resistance or therapy changes. Patients on ART gained diversity, which nonetheless stayed below transplant donor controls.

The germline V gene encodes CDR1 KGHSH and CDR2 LQKENI. The CDR3 runs 16 residues. The ends lost 1 base at V and 0 bases at J; junction bases unmatched: 0. Comment on this clone: Its cognate antigen is unknown.

Sequencing relied on immunoSEQ assay v3.0, run at survey level. Per-sample sequencing targets were about 40,000-55,000 T-cell genomes. TCRdb's copy holds only in-frame clones and misses some; the assay was immunoSEQ multiplex PCR. The sample includes tens of thousands of clones, more than 65% of them seen just once. The TCR was taken from a man younger than 35 with HIV. This material consisted of unsorted PBMCs, taken 0.1 years before starting antiretroviral therapy. This chain joins TRBV18 and TRBJ2-6; 7 bases fit TRBD2. CDR3 residues: CASSPRGSSGANVLTF. For the CDR3, the DNA is TGTGCCAGCTCACCACGCGGGAGCTCTGGGGCCAACGTCCTGACTTTC.